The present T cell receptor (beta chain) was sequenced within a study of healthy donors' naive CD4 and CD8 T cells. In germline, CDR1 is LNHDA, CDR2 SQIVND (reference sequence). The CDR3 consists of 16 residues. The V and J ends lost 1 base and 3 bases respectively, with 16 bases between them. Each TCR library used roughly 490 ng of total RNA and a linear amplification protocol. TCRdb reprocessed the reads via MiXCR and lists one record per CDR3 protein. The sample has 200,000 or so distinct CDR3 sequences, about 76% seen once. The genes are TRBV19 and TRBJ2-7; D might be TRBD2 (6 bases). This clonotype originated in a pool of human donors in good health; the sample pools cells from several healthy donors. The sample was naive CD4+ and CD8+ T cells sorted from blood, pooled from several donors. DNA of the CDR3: TGTGCCAGTAGTATAGCTCCGGGACTCCTACTCTACGAGCAGTACTTC. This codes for CASSIAPGLLLYEQYF.